This entry features one TCR beta chain sequence. Its antigen specificity is not known. No per-base quality is available; no much larger clone lies one base away. Each donor gave one peripheral blood draw, around 0.12 L on average, collected into heparinised tubes. Naive, central memory, regulatory and stem cell-like memory CD4+ T cells were sorted on a BD FACSAria II using a panel including CD45RO, CCR7, CD25, CD127, CD95 and CD27. A purity above 98% was achieved for all sorted populations. Right away, PBMCs were isolated by Lymphoprep density gradient centrifugation and were stained directly, with no culture step. To minimize batch effects, samples were stained and sorted in pairs, one healthy donor with one patient per experiment. This sample was included in a study of beta chain features in type 1 diabetes listed by TCRdb under 2018. Study-level background: Mean age, gender distribution, total cell number and subset yield were not different between patients and healthy donors. Regulatory and stem cell-like memory subsets were isolated from only 8 patients and roughly eight healthy donors, whereas naive and central memory subsets came from all 28 donors. In the study, recently diagnosed type 1 diabetes patients and matched healthy donors were compared on the TCRB repertoires of their sorted circulating CD4+ T cell subsets. Across all samples, fewer than 110,000,000 sorted cells were examined, and cell number per subset correlated strongly with RNA yield. Overall results and qualifications from the work: Patients with type 1 diabetes made fewer insertions and deleted more nucleotides at VDJ recombination sites, implying thymic rearrangement abnormalities. HLA sub-analyses involved small numbers of individuals, so any influence of HLA type on TCRB rearrangement remained unresolved. The naive, central memory and regulatory TCRB repertoires appeared to resemble one another more closely among patients than among healthy donors. Shorter templates might have been favored by PCR, but patient and control samples were amplified and corrected together, so both groups would have been affected equally by any skew. Because cDNA was sequenced instead of genomic DNA, highly expressing activated cells could be over-represented, though the groups showed no difference in activation or CD3 levels. A moderate but significant shortening of TCRB CDR3 length was observed in type 1 diabetes patients in all four CD4+ subsets.

Spanning cysteine to phenylalanine, the CDR3 consists of 14 amino acids. Only CDR3 DNA remains: 42 bases, in frame from the first base. CDR1 GTSNPN and CDR2 SVGIG were looked up in the germline V gene (reference sequence). The junction shows trimming of 0 bases on V and 2 bases on J, plus 8 bases between the germline ends. The entire isolated RNA was reverse transcribed using the High Capacity cDNA Reverse Transcription Kit, and thus expressed TCRB transcripts were sequenced. Deep immunoSEQ sequencing was applied to naive, central memory and regulatory T cell samples, giving an average of roughly 3.3 million total reads per sample. After sorted cells were lysed in RLT buffer, RNA was extracted with DNase-treated RNeasy Micro or Mini kits, with the choice depending on cell number. To prevent cross-contamination, each cell subset was processed individually, whereas patient and healthy donor samples were processed jointly. Using the immunoSEQ multiplex PCR, TCRB sequences were amplified from cDNA into 87-bp fragments spanning the CDR3 region. Sequencing of the amplicons was done on the Illumina HiSeq platform. For the original study's pipeline: PCR bias was corrected computationally using synthetic template baselines, and reads within Hamming distance 2 were collapsed, with unmergeable singletons discarded. Reads were aligned against IMGT so that V, D and J genes, CDR3 length and insertions or deletions at six rearrangement sites could be assigned. Within each subset, clonotype counts were normalized to sorted cell number, after which true diversity and Gini coefficients were computed with the tcR R package. The overlap coefficient, calculated on TCRB nucleotide sequences, was used to measure repertoire sharing. Out-of-frame TCRB sequences from naive cells were analyzed to stand in for the pre-selection repertoire. The immuneACCESS repertoire file appears here via TCRdb, limited to in-frame rearrangements. These files lack a portion of the clones; in checked studies, under half of the deficit traces to unresolved V genes, and the cause of the others is not known. V and J calls and clone size are copied from that table; D and trimming were computed from the DNA. The sample table records hundreds of thousands of clones; about 10% of these occur just once. The top ten constitute around 0.037% of the sample.

The origin of this receptor is a woman under 30 in good health. The material sequenced was naive CD4+ T cells from blood. What the cell subset or site label conveys for this sample: true naive CD4+ T cells. The chain is assembled from TRBV30 and TRBJ1-3, with no confident D gene call. The nucleotides read TGTGCCTGGAGTGTGGTAGATCCTGGAAACACCATATATTTT. This is translated as CAWSVVDPGNTIYF. Beyond the CDR3, the reference TRBV30 and TRBJ1-3 genes provide the residues; the full variable domain reads: SQTIHQWPATLVQPVGSPLSLECTVEGTSNPNLYWYRQAAGRGLQLLFYSVGIGQISSEVPQNLSASRPQDRQFILSSKKLLLSDSGFYLCAWSVVDPGNTIYFGEGSWLTVV.